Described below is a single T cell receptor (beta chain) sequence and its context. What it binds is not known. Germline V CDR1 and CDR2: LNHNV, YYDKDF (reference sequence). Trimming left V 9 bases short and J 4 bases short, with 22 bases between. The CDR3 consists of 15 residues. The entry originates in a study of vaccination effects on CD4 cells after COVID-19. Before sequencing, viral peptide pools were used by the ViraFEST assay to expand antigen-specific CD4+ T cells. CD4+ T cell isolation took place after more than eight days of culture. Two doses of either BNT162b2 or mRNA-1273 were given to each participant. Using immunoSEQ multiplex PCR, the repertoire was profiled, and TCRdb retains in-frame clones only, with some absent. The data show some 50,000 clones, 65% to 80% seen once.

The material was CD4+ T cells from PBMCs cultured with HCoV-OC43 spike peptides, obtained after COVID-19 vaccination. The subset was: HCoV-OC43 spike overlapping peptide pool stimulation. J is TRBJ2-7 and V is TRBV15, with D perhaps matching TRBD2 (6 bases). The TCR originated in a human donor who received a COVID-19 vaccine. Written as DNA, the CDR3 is TGTGCCACAAGTTTCCTTCCGGGGGAGGAATACGAGCAGTACTTC. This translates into CATSFLPGEEYEQYF.